The entry below describes one TCR beta chain. Its antigen is unidentified. V shed 2 bases and J 3 bases; nucleotides not matched to a gene: 20. The CDR3 is 21 residues long. This sample was included in a study of regulatory T cells in long-lasting Graves disease. Study results and limitations: Persistent disease was associated with favored TRBV28 usage and with favored use of TRBJ1-2 and TRBJ2-5. A greater number of public clonotypes (around 2,700) was shared by persistent patients than by new patients (approximately 1,000).

Generation of the TCR library employed RNA extracted from PBMCs. American Thyroid Association guidelines served as the basis for diagnosing Graves' disease. The patient group derived from an endocrinology department in Xi'an, China. TCRdb redid the calling of the reads with MiXCR, one entry per CDR3 protein. Here the sample spans some 1,700 distinct CDR3 sequences, roughly 79% being singletons. Sequences were derived from peripheral blood mononuclear cells (PBMCs), sampled with antithyroid drug treatment, in newly diagnosed or persistent Graves disease (not recorded which). The chain recombines TRBV12-3 or TRBV12-4 with TRBJ1-4, with 8 nucleotides matching TRBD1. This clonotype was obtained from a woman aged 18-35 years with Graves disease. CDR3 DNA: TGTGCCAGCAGTTTATTCCCCCTGGACAGGGAAGTTGTTGGGTCTAATGAAAAACTGTTTTTT. It codes for CASSLFPLDREVVGSNEKLFF.